These T cell receptor beta chains were read from a single sample in a study of shared T cell receptors in the human thymus. The repertoire was sequenced with immunoSEQ multiplex PCR; TCRdb's copy has only in-frame clones and lacks some. The repertoire has about 660,000 clones, more than 70% of them found once; the top ten carry over 0.008%. These records were also assigned to another study, of human thymus T cells.

The sample was thymocytes. Receptors originate from a boy younger than two with a congenital heart defect. The CDR3 runs from the conserved cysteine through the conserved F or W. The D gene is left open where the match is weak. Expanded clones get a size class; other rows say once, few or many, or leave the size out.

v_gene: TRBV27
j_gene: TRBJ1-5
d_gene: NA
len: 16
abundance: NA
CDR3nt: TGTGCCAGCAGTTGTCGCGCAGGGTATAGCAATCAGCCCCAGCATTTT
CDR3aa: CASSCRAGYSNQPQHF

v_gene: TRBV7-8
j_gene: TRBJ1-4
d_gene: NA
len: 17
abundance: NA
CDR3nt: TGTGCCAGCAGCTTACGCTCCCACGCCACCTATGGTGAAAAACTGTTTTTT
CDR3aa: CASSLRSHATYGEKLFF

v_gene: TRBV30
j_gene: TRBJ2-7
d_gene: NA
len: 13
abundance: NA
CDR3nt: TGTGCCTGGAGTTCACGGGAGACCTACGAGCAGTACTTC
CDR3aa: CAWSSRETYEQYF

v_gene: TRBV4-2
j_gene: TRBJ2-5
d_gene: TRBD2
len: 14
abundance: NA
CDR3nt: TGTGCCAGCAGCTTGGGACTAGCGGGAGGGACCCAGTACTTC
CDR3aa: CASSLGLAGGTQYF

v_gene: TRBV6-1
j_gene: TRBJ2-3
d_gene: NA
len: 13
abundance: once
CDR3nt: TGTGCCAGCAGTGCTACAGGGACAGATACGCAGTATTTT
CDR3aa: CASSATGTDTQYF

v_gene: TRBV14
j_gene: TRBJ2-7
d_gene: NA
len: 13
abundance: NA
CDR3nt: TGTGCCAGCAGTCCTACAGGGTCTAACGAGCAGTACTTC
CDR3aa: CASSPTGSNEQYF

v_gene: TRBV7-6
j_gene: TRBJ2-1
d_gene: NA
len: 14
abundance: NA
CDR3nt: TGTGCCAGCAGCCTATTTGCTAGCAGGAATGAGCAGTTCTTC
CDR3aa: CASSLFASRNEQFF

v_gene: TRBV28
j_gene: TRBJ1-3
d_gene: NA
len: 18
abundance: once
CDR3nt: TGTGCCAGCAGTTTAATGGGGGCACTGGGCCTCTCTGGAAACACCATATATTTT
CDR3aa: CASSLMGALGLSGNTIYF

v_gene: TRBV5-1
j_gene: TRBJ2-7
d_gene: TRBD2
len: 13
abundance: NA
CDR3nt: TGCGCCAGCAAAGGCGGGAGTAACGACGAGCAGTACTTC
CDR3aa: CASKGGSNDEQYF

v_gene: TRBV25-1
j_gene: TRBJ2-7
d_gene: TRBD2
len: 16
abundance: NA
CDR3nt: TGTGCCAGCAATGGACACCAGCGGGAGGTCTCCTACGAGCAGTACTTC
CDR3aa: CASNGHQREVSYEQYF

v_gene: TRBV6-1
j_gene: TRBJ2-1
d_gene: NA
len: 15
abundance: NA
CDR3nt: TGTGCCAGCAGTGTGACACGTCGCTCCTACAATGAGCAGTTCTTC
CDR3aa: CASSVTRRSYNEQFF

v_gene: TRBV11-2
j_gene: TRBJ2-7
d_gene: TRBD1
len: 18
abundance: NA
CDR3nt: TGTGCCAGCAGCTTAGTGGGGATCTCGGGACAGGGAAGGCACGAGCAGTACTTC
CDR3aa: CASSLVGISGQGRHEQYF

v_gene: TRBV19
j_gene: TRBJ1-2
d_gene: TRBD1
len: 18
abundance: NA
CDR3nt: TGTGCCAGTAGTGCCTCGACAGGGTTGGGGAAATACCTCTATGGCTACACCTTC
CDR3aa: CASSASTGLGKYLYGYTF

v_gene: TRBV29-1
j_gene: TRBJ2-7
d_gene: TRBD1
len: 17
abundance: NA
CDR3nt: TGCAGCGCCAATTCCCAACCATCCGGGACAGGGAACTACGAGCAGTACTTC
CDR3aa: CSANSQPSGTGNYEQYF

v_gene: TRBV11-2
j_gene: TRBJ1-1
d_gene: NA
len: 11
abundance: once
CDR3nt: TGTGCCAGCCAGCTCAGGACTGAAGCTTTCTTT
CDR3aa: CASQLRTEAFF

v_gene: TRBV5-4
j_gene: TRBJ1-3
d_gene: NA
len: 18
abundance: NA
CDR3nt: TGTGCCAGCAGCTCCCTAGGAGGAATGACAGGCGCAGGAAACACCATATATTTT
CDR3aa: CASSSLGGMTGAGNTIYF

v_gene: TRBV7-6
j_gene: TRBJ1-2
d_gene: TRBD1
len: 15
abundance: few
CDR3nt: TGTGCCAGCAGCCCCGAGACAGGGGATTTGTATGGCTACACCTTC
CDR3aa: CASSPETGDLYGYTF

v_gene: TRBV5-1
j_gene: TRBJ2-2
d_gene: TRBD1
len: 17
abundance: NA
CDR3nt: TGCGCCAGCAGCCCCCGGGACAGGGTGTTAATATACGGGGAGCTGTTTTTT
CDR3aa: CASSPRDRVLIYGELFF

v_gene: TRBV4-3
j_gene: TRBJ2-3
d_gene: NA
len: 16
abundance: NA
CDR3nt: TGCGCCAGCAGCCACGCAGGGACTGGGCACGAAGATACGCAGTATTTT
CDR3aa: CASSHAGTGHEDTQYF

v_gene: TRBV4-3
j_gene: TRBJ1-4
d_gene: TRBD1
len: 16
abundance: NA
CDR3nt: TGCGCCAGCAGCCAAAAAAACGACAGGGGGAATGAAAAACTGTTTTTT
CDR3aa: CASSQKNDRGNEKLFF

v_gene: TRBV4-3
j_gene: TRBJ1-4
d_gene: NA
len: 17
abundance: NA
CDR3nt: TGCGCCAGCAGCTGGGGCAGGGAAGATGCAACTAATGAAAAACTGTTTTTT
CDR3aa: CASSWGREDATNEKLFF

v_gene: TRBV19
j_gene: TRBJ2-3
d_gene: NA
len: 13
abundance: NA
CDR3nt: TGTGCCAGTAGGGACAGCGGCACAGATACGCAGTATTTT
CDR3aa: CASRDSGTDTQYF

v_gene: TRBV6-1
j_gene: TRBJ2-7
d_gene: NA
len: 15
abundance: NA
CDR3nt: TGTGCCAGCAGTGAAGACAGGGAAAGCTCCTACGAGCAGTACTTC
CDR3aa: CASSEDRESSYEQYF

v_gene: TRBV7-8
j_gene: TRBJ1-5
d_gene: TRBD1
len: 15
abundance: once
CDR3nt: TGTGCCAGCAGCTTAGGGACAGGGCGAGGTCAGCCCCAGCATTTT
CDR3aa: CASSLGTGRGQPQHF

v_gene: TRBV28
j_gene: TRBJ2-1
d_gene: TRBD2
len: 15
abundance: NA
CDR3nt: TGTGCCAGCAGTCCCGGGGCGGGGGGCCGGAATGAGCAGTTCTTC
CDR3aa: CASSPGAGGRNEQFF

v_gene: TRBV5-8
j_gene: TRBJ1-5
d_gene: TRBD1
len: 13
abundance: NA
CDR3nt: TGTGCCAGCAGCCGGGGACAGGAGTCGCCCCAGCATTTT
CDR3aa: CASSRGQESPQHF

v_gene: TRBV6-5
j_gene: TRBJ2-3
d_gene: TRBD2
len: 15
abundance: NA
CDR3nt: TGTGCCAGCAGCCCCCGGGGGGTCGGCACAGATACGCAGTATTTT
CDR3aa: CASSPRGVGTDTQYF

v_gene: TRBV5-1
j_gene: TRBJ2-2
d_gene: NA
len: 16
abundance: NA
CDR3nt: TGCGCCAGCAGGGGCACCTCCGGAACGAACACCGGGGAGCTGTTTTTT
CDR3aa: CASRGTSGTNTGELFF

v_gene: TRBV4-3
j_gene: TRBJ1-2
d_gene: NA
len: 15
abundance: NA
CDR3nt: TGCGCCAGCAGCCTACGGCGGGGGGACCTCTATGGCTACACCTTC
CDR3aa: CASSLRRGDLYGYTF

v_gene: TRBV4-3
j_gene: TRBJ1-2
d_gene: NA
len: 14
abundance: NA
CDR3nt: TGCGCCAGCAGCCACCGAGGACAGTTCTATGGCTACACCTTC
CDR3aa: CASSHRGQFYGYTF

v_gene: TRBV7-6
j_gene: TRBJ2-7
d_gene: TRBD1
len: 16
abundance: NA
CDR3nt: TGTGCCAGCAGCTTAGGGGGCCGACAGGGCCCCTACGAGCAGTACTTC
CDR3aa: CASSLGGRQGPYEQYF

v_gene: TRBV7-9
j_gene: TRBJ1-4
d_gene: NA
len: 15
abundance: NA
CDR3nt: TGTGCCAGCGCCCGCCCCCGGGGGGCGAATGAAAAACTGTTTTTT
CDR3aa: CASARPRGANEKLFF

v_gene: TRBV5-4
j_gene: TRBJ2-1
d_gene: TRBD2
len: 15
abundance: NA
CDR3nt: TGTGCCAGCAGCTTTAAGCGGGGAAGCTACAATGAGCAGTTCTTC
CDR3aa: CASSFKRGSYNEQFF

v_gene: TRBV7-6
j_gene: TRBJ2-3
d_gene: TRBD1
len: 18
abundance: NA
CDR3nt: TGTGCCAGCAGCTTAGTCAGAGGGGGGACAGGGGGGCCAGATACGCAGTATTTT
CDR3aa: CASSLVRGGTGGPDTQYF

v_gene: TRBV7-6
j_gene: TRBJ1-6
d_gene: NA
len: 16
abundance: NA
CDR3nt: TGTGCCAGCAGCTTGAATACTGGCTCCTATAATTCACCCCTCCACTTT
CDR3aa: CASSLNTGSYNSPLHF

v_gene: TRBV4-3
j_gene: TRBJ2-2
d_gene: NA
len: 17
abundance: NA
CDR3nt: TGCGCCAGCAGCCAAGGCCGCAGGGAAGAAGACACCGGGGAGCTGTTTTTT
CDR3aa: CASSQGRREEDTGELFF

v_gene: TRBV5-1
j_gene: TRBJ1-1
d_gene: NA
len: 14
abundance: NA
CDR3nt: TGCGCCAGCAGCCGACGAACGGGGAGCACTGAAGCTTTCTTT
CDR3aa: CASSRRTGSTEAFF

v_gene: TRBV6-5
j_gene: TRBJ1-2
d_gene: NA
len: 16
abundance: NA
CDR3nt: TGTGCCAGCAGTTACTCCCACAGACGGGATTACTATGGCTACACCTTC
CDR3aa: CASSYSHRRDYYGYTF

v_gene: TRBV30
j_gene: TRBJ2-1
d_gene: TRBD2
len: 17
abundance: NA
CDR3nt: TGTGCCTGGACCATACCCCACTTCGGGGGGGCCGACAATGAGCAGTTCTTC
CDR3aa: CAWTIPHFGGADNEQFF

v_gene: TRBV7-9
j_gene: TRBJ2-7
d_gene: NA
len: 15
abundance: NA
CDR3nt: TGTGCCAGCAGCTTAGCGCGTGGACGAGCGGGCGAGCAGTACTTC
CDR3aa: CASSLARGRAGEQYF

v_gene: TRBV7-2
j_gene: TRBJ2-7
d_gene: TRBD1
len: 14
abundance: once
CDR3nt: TGTGCCAGCAGCTTGGACAGGTCTGACCACGAGCAGTACTTC
CDR3aa: CASSLDRSDHEQYF

v_gene: TRBV28
j_gene: TRBJ1-5
d_gene: TRBD1
len: 16
abundance: few
CDR3nt: TGTGCCAGCAGTTCCGTCGCTACAGGGGGCAGGCAGCCCCAGCATTTT
CDR3aa: CASSSVATGGRQPQHF

v_gene: TRBV5-6
j_gene: TRBJ1-1
d_gene: TRBD1
len: 14
abundance: NA
CDR3nt: TGTGCCAGCAGCTCACCGGGACAGTACACTGAAGCTTTCTTT
CDR3aa: CASSSPGQYTEAFF

v_gene: TRBV14
j_gene: TRBJ1-1
d_gene: NA
len: 14
abundance: NA
CDR3nt: TGTGCCAGCAGCCAATGTACAGGGAACACTGAAGCTTTCTTT
CDR3aa: CASSQCTGNTEAFF

v_gene: TRBV7-2
j_gene: TRBJ2-2
d_gene: TRBD2
len: 16
abundance: once
CDR3nt: TGTGCCAGCAGCGATTGGACTAGCGGGAGGTCCGGGGAGCTGTTTTTT
CDR3aa: CASSDWTSGRSGELFF

v_gene: TRBV28
j_gene: TRBJ2-5
d_gene: NA
len: 11
abundance: NA
CDR3nt: TGTGCCAGCAGCACCCCTACGACCCAGTACTTC
CDR3aa: CASSTPTTQYF

v_gene: TRBV5-6
j_gene: TRBJ2-2
d_gene: NA
len: 17
abundance: once
CDR3nt: TGTGCCAGCAGCCCACGCGTGTCTCCCCGTGGCACCGGGGAGCTGTTTTTT
CDR3aa: CASSPRVSPRGTGELFF

v_gene: TRBV6-5
j_gene: TRBJ2-7
d_gene: NA
len: 13
abundance: NA
CDR3nt: TGTGCCAGCAGAACGGGAGAACGGCACGAGCAGTACTTC
CDR3aa: CASRTGERHEQYF

v_gene: TRBV6-9
j_gene: TRBJ1-1
d_gene: NA
len: 15
abundance: once
CDR3nt: TGTGCCAGCAGTCGCCGAAGAAGCATGAACACTGAAGCTTTCTTT
CDR3aa: CASSRRRSMNTEAFF

v_gene: TRBV18
j_gene: TRBJ2-3
d_gene: NA
len: 16
abundance: NA
CDR3nt: TGTGCCAGCTCACCATGGGGGGAGTCGACGGCAGATACGCAGTATTTT
CDR3aa: CASSPWGESTADTQYF

v_gene: TRBV7-7
j_gene: TRBJ1-5
d_gene: NA
len: 12
abundance: NA
CDR3nt: TGTGCCAGCAGCTCCACAGATCAGCCCCAGCATTTT
CDR3aa: CASSSTDQPQHF

v_gene: TRBV5-6
j_gene: TRBJ2-2
d_gene: TRBD1
len: 15
abundance: few
CDR3nt: TGTGCCAGCAGCTTTAGGGACAGGGGAATCGGGGAGCTGTTTTTT
CDR3aa: CASSFRDRGIGELFF

v_gene: TRBV27
j_gene: TRBJ1-6
d_gene: NA
len: 13
abundance: NA
CDR3nt: TGTGCCAGCAGTTTATTCCCGGGGGTAGCCCTCCACTTT
CDR3aa: CASSLFPGVALHF

v_gene: TRBV27
j_gene: TRBJ1-1
d_gene: NA
len: 15
abundance: NA
CDR3nt: TGTGCCAGCAGTTTATCGAGGGCGATGAACACTGAAGCTTTCTTT
CDR3aa: CASSLSRAMNTEAFF